A selection of T cell receptor beta chains follows, all from one sample in a study of cytomegalovirus exposure and HLA in healthy donors. Some clones are missing from TCRdb's copy, which holds only in-frame ones; the method was immunoSEQ multiplex PCR. In total, the table holds 200,000 to 250,000 clones. Sequencing was carried out using PBMCs. The receptors derive from a girl aged 2 to 9 in good health and CMV-seropositive. CDR3s include the opening cysteine and the closing phenylalanine or tryptophan. The D gene is left open where the match is weak.

-	TRBV7-9	TRBJ2-2	CASSFGLTGELFF	TGTGCCAGCAGCTTCGGTCTCACCGGGGAGCTGTTTTTT
-	TRBV9	TRBJ2-7	CASSVGVSPQQYF	TGTGCCAGCAGCGTAGGAGTCTCACCCCAGCAGTACTTC
TRBD2	TRBV10-1	TRBJ2-1	CASSPGTSHSEQFF	TGCGCCAGCAGCCCCGGGACTAGCCACAGTGAGCAGTTCTTC
TRBD1	TRBV5-6	TRBJ2-5	CASSLGQGKETQYF	TGTGCCAGCAGCTTGGGACAGGGGAAGGAGACCCAGTACTTC
TRBD2	TRBV7-9	TRBJ2-3	CASSSTSGVDTQYF	TGTGCCAGCAGCTCGACTAGCGGAGTAGATACGCAGTATTTT
-	TRBV6-5	TRBJ1-4	CASSPDFVYEKLFF	TGTGCCAGCAGTCCGGACTTTGTCTATGAAAAACTGTTTTTT
-	TRBV7-2	TRBJ2-7	CASSPMAFPYEQYF	TGTGCCAGCAGCCCCATGGCTTTCCCCTACGAGCAGTACTTC
-	TRBV7-8	TRBJ2-2	CASSLVVGRNTGELFF	TGTGCCAGCAGCTTAGTAGTCGGGAGGAACACCGGGGAGCTGTTTTTT
-	TRBV19	TRBJ1-2	CASLLDSGYGYTF	TGTGCCAGCCTATTGGATTCGGGGTATGGCTACACCTTC
TRBD1	TRBV9	TRBJ2-2	CASRDDRANTGELFF	TGTGCCAGCAGGGACGACAGGGCGAACACCGGGGAGCTGTTTTTT
TRBD1	TRBV4-2	TRBJ1-2	CASSPRGTNYGYTF	TGTGCCAGCAGCCCCAGGGGGACCAACTATGGCTACACCTTC
-	TRBV2	TRBJ2-3	CASTTSPWDTQYF	TGTGCCAGCACTACCTCCCCATGGGATACGCAGTATTTT
-	TRBV9	TRBJ1-5	CASSVVMDSDQPQHF	TGTGCCAGCAGCGTAGTGATGGACAGCGATCAGCCCCAGCATTTT
TRBD1	TRBV30	TRBJ1-3	CAWSTGTGGNTIYF	TGTGCCTGGAGTACCGGGACAGGGGGAAACACCATATATTTT
TRBD1	TRBV2	TRBJ2-7	CASSEAGQYYEQYF	TGTGCCAGCAGTGAAGCGGGACAGTACTACGAGCAGTACTTC
-	TRBV29-1	TRBJ2-3	CSVGVGTDTQYF	TGCAGCGTTGGAGTAGGCACAGATACGCAGTATTTT
TRBD1	TRBV19	TRBJ1-4	CASSITGAHGEKLFF	TGTGCCAGTAGTATAACAGGGGCCCATGGAGAAAAACTGTTTTTT
-	TRBV10-3	TRBJ2-5	CAISNLVAEEQYF	TGTGCCATCAGCAATCTAGTAGCGGAGGAGCAGTACTTC
-	TRBV5-1	TRBJ2-4	CASSGTEGDIQYF	TGCGCCAGCAGCGGCACCGAAGGAGACATTCAGTACTTC
-	TRBV27	TRBJ2-1	CASSLLGEQFF	TGTGCCAGCAGTTTACTCGGTGAGCAGTTCTTC